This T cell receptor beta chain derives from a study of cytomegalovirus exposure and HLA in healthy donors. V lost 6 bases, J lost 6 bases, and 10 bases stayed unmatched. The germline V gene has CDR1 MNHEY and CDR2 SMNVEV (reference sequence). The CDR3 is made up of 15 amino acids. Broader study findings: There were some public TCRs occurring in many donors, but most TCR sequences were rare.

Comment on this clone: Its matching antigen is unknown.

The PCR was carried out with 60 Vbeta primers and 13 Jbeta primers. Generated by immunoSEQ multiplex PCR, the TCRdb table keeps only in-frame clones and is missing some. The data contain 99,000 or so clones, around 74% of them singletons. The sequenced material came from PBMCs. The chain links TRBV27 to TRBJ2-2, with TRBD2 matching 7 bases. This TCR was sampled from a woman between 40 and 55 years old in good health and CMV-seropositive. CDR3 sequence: CASRGGVEGAGELFF. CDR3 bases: TGTGCCAGCAGGGGAGGGGTGGAAGGGGCCGGGGAGCTGTTTTTT.